This T cell receptor (beta chain) was obtained from a study of T cell repertoires in cytomegalovirus infection. Study-wide background: Matching HLA type and CMV infection were both indicated by public TCR beta signatures.

A note on this clonotype: Its specificity is not known.

From the reads, TCRdb called clonotypes with MiXCR, one entry per CDR3 protein. The top ten hold 11% to 15% of the sample, which has approximately 910,000 distinct CDR3 sequences, around 30% seen once. Per germline, CDR1 SEHNR and CDR2 FQNEAQ (reference sequence). The CDR3 spans 14 residues. V was clipped by 0 bases and J by 4 bases, with 9 bases between them. The rearrangement joins TRBV7-9 to TRBJ1-2, with a weak D call TRBD1 (6 bases). The sequence derives from a human donor in good health (CMV status not recorded). Some clones in this sample may be carry-over from other donors' samples. Specimen: cultured CD8+ T cells from PBMCs, collected from culture after CMV antigen stimulation. CDR3 protein: CASSLAGQLYGYTF. CDR3 bases: TGTGCCAGCAGCTTAGCGGGACAACTCTATGGCTACACCTTC.